A selection of T cell receptor beta chains follows, all from one sample in a study of T cell repertoires in cytomegalovirus infection. Their antigen targets remain unknown. MiXCR was run by TCRdb on the reads, yielding one entry per CDR3 protein. The sample carries nearly 700,000 distinct CDR3 sequences, roughly 36% recorded once. Specimen: cultured PBMCs, collected from culture after CMV antigen stimulation. The receptors derive from a human donor in good health (CMV status not recorded). Some clones in this sample may be carry-over from other donors' samples. Each CDR3 is given with its conserved first and last residue. A D gene is named only where the DNA matches it firmly. Rows give clone size only sometimes, using once, few, many, or a class for an expanded clone.

>TRBJ2-7|TRBV28|.|.
CASSLPGQLKYEQYF
TGTGCCAGCAGTTTACCGGGTCAGTTGAAATACGAGCAGTACTTC
>TRBJ2-1|TRBV15|once|.
CATEIPGAIKNEQFF
TGTGCCACCGAAATCCCCGGGGCGATTAAGAATGAGCAGTTCTTC
>TRBJ1-6|TRBV14|few|.
CASSQSADSPLHF
TGTGCCAGCAGTCAATCGGCAGATTCACCCCTCCACTTT
>TRBJ2-7|TRBV25-1|.|.
CASSESRSEYEQYF
TGTGCCAGCAGTGAATCCAGGAGCGAATACGAGCAGTACTTC
>TRBJ2-5|TRBV7-2|.|TRBD1
CASSPNRGRETQYF
TGTGCCAGCAGCCCGAACAGGGGGCGAGAGACCCAGTACTTC
>TRBJ1-1|TRBV4-1|.|.
CASSRVGGAEAFF
TGCGCCAGCAGCCGTGTCGGCGGCGCTGAAGCTTTCTTT
>TRBJ1-1|TRBV7-9|.|TRBD1
CASSWNRGPVTEAFF
TGTGCCAGCAGCTGGAACAGGGGGCCTGTCACTGAAGCTTTCTTT
>TRBJ2-5|TRBV7-3|.|.
CASLAGKGTQYF
TGTGCCAGCCTCGCCGGGAAAGGGACCCAGTACTTC
>TRBJ2-1|TRBV12-3/TRBV12-4|few|.
CASSLAHSNEQFF
TGTGCCAGCAGTCTTGCCCACAGTAATGAGCAGTTCTTC
>TRBJ2-1|TRBV15|once|TRBD2
CATSRDYGTSGRNEQFF
TGTGCCACCAGCAGAGATTACGGGACTAGCGGGCGTAATGAGCAGTTCTTC
>TRBJ2-7|TRBV7-2|.|TRBD2
CASRLSGASSYEQYF
TGTGCCAGCAGACTTAGCGGGGCAAGCTCCTACGAGCAGTACTTC
>TRBJ2-3|TRBV6-1|few|TRBD2
CASGEGGTTDTQYF
TGTGCCAGCGGGGAGGGCGGAACCACAGATACGCAGTATTTT
>TRBJ2-3|TRBV11-2|.|TRBD2
CASRGLARSTDTQYF
TGTGCCAGCAGGGGACTAGCCCGTTCCACAGATACGCAGTATTTT
>TRBJ2-1|TRBV11-2|few|.
CASGTGYGNEQFF
TGTGCCAGCGGTACAGGGTATGGGAATGAGCAGTTCTTC
>TRBJ2-1|TRBV20-1|.|TRBD2
CSASSGGPHNEQFF
TGCAGTGCTAGTAGCGGGGGCCCTCACAATGAGCAGTTCTTC
>TRBJ2-7|TRBV12-3/TRBV12-4|few|.
CASSLGTPLREQYF
TGTGCCAGCAGTTTGGGGACACCACTACGGGAGCAGTACTTC
>TRBJ1-1|TRBV7-2|many|.
CASSLATYADF
TGTGCCAGCAGCTTAGCGACCTACGCTGACTTT
>TRBJ2-1|TRBV4-1|few|.
CASSQELYNEQFF
TGCGCCAGCAGCCAAGAACTTTACAATGAGCAGTTCTTC
>TRBJ2-7|TRBV6-5|.|.
CASTRIRAGALRGEQYF
TGTGCCAGCACCAGAATTAGGGCGGGGGCGCTTCGGGGCGAGCAGTACTTC
>TRBJ1-6|TRBV7-2|few|.
CASSLGPAANSPLHF
TGTGCCAGCAGCTTGGGCCCTGCGGCCAATTCACCCCTCCACTTT
>TRBJ1-1|TRBV19|few|.
CASSSGPGNTEAFF
TGTGCCAGTAGTTCGGGACCGGGGAACACTGAAGCTTTCTTT
>TRBJ1-3|TRBV28|.|TRBD1
CASSPPTGTSGNTIYF
TGTGCCAGCAGTCCCCCGACAGGGACCTCTGGAAACACCATATATTTT
>TRBJ1-2|TRBV6-8|few|.
CASRVDSNYGYTF
TGTGCCAGCAGGGTAGACAGTAACTATGGCTACACCTTC
>TRBJ1-4|TRBV7-6|few|.
CASSLDLRVQPKNEKLFF
TGTGCCAGCAGCTTAGATTTGAGGGTGCAGCCCAAAAATGAAAAACTGTTTTTT
>TRBJ2-7|TRBV5-1|once|.
CASSLPGFEQYF
TGCGCCAGCAGCTTGCCAGGGTTCGAGCAGTACTTC
>TRBJ2-3|TRBV12-3/TRBV12-4|.|TRBD2
CASSLGEGLGPQYF
TGTGCCAGCAGTTTAGGGGAGGGTTTGGGTCCGCAGTATTTT
>TRBJ2-3|TRBV5-1|few|.
CASSVRGTDTQYF
TGCGCCAGCAGCGTTAGGGGAACAGATACGCAGTATTTT